This T cell receptor (beta chain) was retrieved from a study of monozygotic twins with inflammatory bowel disease. Each UMI harboured a 6-nucleotide sample barcode and was appended via template switching. With the 5' RACE reads reprocessed, TCRdb shows one record per CDR3 protein and no DNA. The repertoire table contains over 150,000 distinct CDR3 sequences. Sampling involved one blood draw (2.5 ml) for every donor. The CDR3 runs 15 residues. CDR1 and CDR2 (germline): LGHDT, YNNKEL (reference sequence). The receptor comes from a human donor with ulcerative colitis or Crohn's disease, or a healthy co-twin of an affected twin (not recorded which). The sequencing input was blood. The V and J genes are TRBV3-1 and TRBJ2-3; TCRdb proposes TRBD2, but this gene call is untestable without DNA. The CDR3 is CASSPGASGTDTQYF.